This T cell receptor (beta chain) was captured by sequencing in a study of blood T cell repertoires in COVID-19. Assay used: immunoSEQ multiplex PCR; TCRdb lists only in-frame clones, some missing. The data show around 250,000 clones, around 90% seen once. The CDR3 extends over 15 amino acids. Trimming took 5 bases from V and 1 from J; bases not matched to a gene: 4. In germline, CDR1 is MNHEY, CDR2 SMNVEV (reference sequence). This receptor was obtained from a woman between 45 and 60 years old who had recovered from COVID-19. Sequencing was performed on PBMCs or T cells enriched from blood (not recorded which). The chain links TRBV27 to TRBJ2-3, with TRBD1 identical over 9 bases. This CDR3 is CASSPGQGRTDTQYF. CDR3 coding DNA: TGTGCCAGCAGTCCAGGACAGGGGCGCACAGATACGCAGTATTTT.